This T cell receptor beta chain derives from a study of blood T cell repertoires in COVID-19. The wider study: The samples span acute and convalescent COVID-19 from the United States, Italy and Spain. Sample material is recorded as cDNA or gDNA derived from T cells, B-cell-depleted T cells, or PBMCs.

This clone was picked up one time. Authors' data handling: Estimates of nucleated cell counts were drawn from the amplification of reference gene primers. Assay: immunoSEQ multiplex PCR; the TCRdb copy retains only in-frame clones and omits some. V and J calls and clone size are copied from that table; D and trimming were computed from the DNA. The data contain roughly 87,000 clones, about 82% of them singletons. Germline CDR1 and CDR2: ENHRY and SYGVKD. Germline trimming cut 2 bases from V and 0 bases from J; bases unmatched to any gene: 8. The CDR3 contains 17 residues. Sequenced sample: peripheral blood. This clonotype was obtained from a human donor in a cohort sampled during active COVID-19. The chain has TRBV10-3 and TRBJ2-3, with 7 bases aligning to TRBD1. CDR3 loop: CAISEDTGTASTDTQYF. The CDR3 DNA reads TGTGCCATCAGTGAGGATACCGGGACAGCTAGCACAGATACGCAGTATTTT.